This T cell receptor beta chain originates from a study of blood T cell repertoires in COVID-19. Across the whole study: COVID-19 samples collected from the United States, Italy and Spain covered acute and convalescent phases. Sources were T cells, B-cell-depleted T cells, or PBMCs; the material itself was cDNA or gDNA.

Profiling relied on immunoSEQ multiplex PCR, and the TCRdb table lists in-frame clones only, not all of them. The sample records a few hundred thousand clones, 70% to 90% being singletons. This CDR3 has 16 amino acids. V was clipped by 3 bases and J by 1 base, with 15 bases between them. Germline loops: CDR1 LGHDT, CDR2 YNNKEL (reference sequence). Material: peripheral blood. The source is a woman under 30 who had recovered from COVID-19. The rearrangement links TRBV3-1 (or the pseudogene TRBV3-2) to TRBJ2-5; weak D call: TRBD2 (5 bases). In DNA, the CDR3 is TGTGCCAGCAGCCAGACGGAAGAGGGCTTCCAAGAGACCCAGTACTTC. Protein product: CASSQTEEGFQETQYF.